This passage covers 8 T cell receptor beta chains from one sample sequenced in a study of T-cell reconstitution after alpha-beta-depleted transplantation in children. For TCRbeta, the library was prepared with unique molecular identifiers. TCRdb re-analysed the PCR reads in MiXCR, keeping a single row per CDR3 protein. The sample records about 830,000 distinct CDR3 sequences, around 17% being singletons. The sequencing used PBMCs, mostly from graft donor cells, collected 360 days after TCRalphabeta/CD19-depleted stem cell transplant. These receptors all come from a male patient younger than 18 who had a stem cell transplant for acute lymphoblastic leukemia, so the T cells may come from the graft donor.

For the CDR3, the DNA is TGTGCCAGCAGTTTAGCGGTTTTAGCGGCCGAGCAGTTCTTC. Amino acid sequence: CASSLAVLAAEQFF. V gene TRBV12-3 or TRBV12-4 combines with J gene TRBJ2-1; D perhaps matches TRBD2 (6 bases). CDR3 size: 14 residues. V gave up 0 bases and J gave up 10 bases, with 13 bases separating them.

The chain joins TRBV12-3 or TRBV12-4 to TRBJ2-7; D may be TRBD2 (6 bases). Trimming removed 3 bases from V and 6 bases from J, with 18 bases in between. This CDR3 is built from 15 residues. CDR3 protein: CASSFYKLARSEQYF. CDR3 DNA sequence: TGTGCCAGCAGTTTTTATAAACTAGCCCGCAGCGAGCAGTACTTC.

This rearrangement joins TRBV20-1 to TRBJ2-1, with D uncertain. The CDR3 length is 15 residues. Trimming removed 2 bases from V and 2 bases from J, with 13 bases in between. Germline V gives CDR1 DFQATT, CDR2 SNEGSKA (reference sequence). In DNA form, the CDR3 reads TGCAGTGCTAGACCAGGTCTAGGGACCTACAATGAGCAGTTCTTC. Protein: CSARPGLGTYNEQFF.

This clonotype was seen a handful of times. This chain links TRBV7-6 with TRBJ2-3, with 7 bases that match TRBD2. The germline V gene has CDR1 SGHVS and CDR2 FNYEAQ. This CDR3 spans 15 amino acids. The trim removed 2 bases at V and 2 bases at J, leaving 4 bases unmatched. CDR3 nucleotides: TGTGCCAGCAGCTTAAGGGACTACCCCACAGATACGCAGTATTTT. It specifies CASSLRDYPTDTQYF.

This clonotype was picked up many times. The chain has TRBV29-1 and TRBJ2-7; 8 bases are shared with TRBD2. Per germline, CDR1 SQVTM and CDR2 ANQGSEA. The CDR3 is 15 amino acids. J was trimmed by 2 bases and V by 0 bases; bases with no gene match: 6. The CDR3 protein is CSVEDESGSTYEQYF. In DNA form, the CDR3 reads TGCAGCGTTGAAGATGAAAGCGGGAGTACCTACGAGCAGTACTTC.

The sample holds a few counts of this clonotype. V usage is TRBV11-1 and J usage is TRBJ2-7, with D possibly TRBD1 on 6 matching bases. CDR1 SGHAT and CDR2 FQDESV come from the germline V gene (reference sequence). V was clipped by 2 bases and J by 6 bases, with 11 bases between them. There are 13 residues in the CDR3. The CDR3 region is CASSLTGSGEQYF. CDR3 nucleotide sequence: TGTGCCAGCAGCTTAACAGGGTCGGGCGAGCAGTACTTC.

This rearrangement joins TRBV27 to TRBJ1-1; weak D call: TRBD1 (5 bases). This CDR3 is 14 amino acids long. The germline V gene has CDR1 MNHEY and CDR2 SMNVEV (reference sequence). V was shortened by 6 bases and J by 11 bases, with 22 bases between the two germline ends. The chain's CDR3 is CASSGQVLGTHAFF. For the CDR3, the DNA is TGTGCCAGCAGCGGTCAAGTATTGGGGACCCACGCTTTCTTT.

This clonotype was observed a few times. The rearrangement links TRBV20-1 to TRBJ1-1; D is unclear. Trimming pared 0 bases from V and 6 bases from J, leaving 11 bases between. The germline gives CDR1 DFQATT, CDR2 SNEGSKA (reference sequence). The CDR3 consists of 13 residues. The CDR3 protein is CSARDLSAAEAFF. CDR3 sequence (DNA): TGCAGTGCTAGAGATTTATCAGCCGCTGAAGCTTTCTTT.